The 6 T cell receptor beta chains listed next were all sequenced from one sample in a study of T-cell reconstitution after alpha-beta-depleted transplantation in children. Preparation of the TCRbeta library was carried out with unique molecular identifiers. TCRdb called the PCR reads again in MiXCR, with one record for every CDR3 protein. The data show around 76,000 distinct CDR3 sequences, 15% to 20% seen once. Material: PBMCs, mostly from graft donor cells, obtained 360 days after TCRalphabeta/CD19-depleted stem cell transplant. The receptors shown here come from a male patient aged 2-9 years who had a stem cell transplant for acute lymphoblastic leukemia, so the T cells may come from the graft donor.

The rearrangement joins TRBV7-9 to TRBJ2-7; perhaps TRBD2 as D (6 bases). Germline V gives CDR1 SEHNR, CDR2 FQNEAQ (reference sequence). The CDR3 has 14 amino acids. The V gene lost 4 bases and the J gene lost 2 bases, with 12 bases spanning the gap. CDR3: CASSYRDWPYEQYF. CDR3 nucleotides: TGTGCCAGCAGCTACCGGGACTGGCCCTACGAGCAGTACTTC.

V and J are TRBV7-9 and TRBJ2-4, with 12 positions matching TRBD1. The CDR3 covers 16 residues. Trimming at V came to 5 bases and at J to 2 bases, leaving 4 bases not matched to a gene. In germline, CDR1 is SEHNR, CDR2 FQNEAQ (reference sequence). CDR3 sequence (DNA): TGTGCCAGCAGCCACCGGGACAGGGGGCCCAAAAACATTCAGTACTTC. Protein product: CASSHRDRGPKNIQYF.

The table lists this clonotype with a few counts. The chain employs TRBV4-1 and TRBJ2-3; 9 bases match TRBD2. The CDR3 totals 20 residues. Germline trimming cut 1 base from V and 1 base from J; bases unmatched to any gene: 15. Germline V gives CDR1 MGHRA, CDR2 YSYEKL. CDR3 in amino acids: CASSQASPSGMGLGTDTQYF. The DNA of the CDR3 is TGCGCCAGCAGCCAAGCTAGTCCTAGCGGGATGGGATTGGGCACAGATACGCAGTATTTT.

The CDR3 loop reads CAISEKPRLQNTGELFF. In DNA form, the CDR3 reads TGTGCCATCAGTGAGAAGCCGAGACTCCAGAACACCGGGGAGCTGTTTTTT. This chain connects TRBV10-3 to TRBJ2-2, with D unclear. The ends were cut back, 2 bases at V and 1 base at J, with 14 bases in the middle. Germline assignment: CDR1 ENHRY and CDR2 SYGVKD. This CDR3 has 17 residues.

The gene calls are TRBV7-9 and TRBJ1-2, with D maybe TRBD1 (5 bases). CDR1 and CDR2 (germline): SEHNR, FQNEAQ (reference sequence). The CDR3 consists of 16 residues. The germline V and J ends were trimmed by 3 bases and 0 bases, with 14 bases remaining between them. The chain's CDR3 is CASSFRKGPSNYGYTF. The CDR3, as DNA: TGTGCCAGCAGCTTCAGGAAGGGGCCGTCTAACTATGGCTACACCTTC.

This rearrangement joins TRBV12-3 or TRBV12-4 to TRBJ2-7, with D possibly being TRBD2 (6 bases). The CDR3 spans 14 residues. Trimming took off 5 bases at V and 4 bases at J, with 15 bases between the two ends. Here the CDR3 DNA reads TGTGCCAGCAGTACAGCTCGAGGGACTTACGAGCAGTACTTC. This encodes CASSTARGTYEQYF.